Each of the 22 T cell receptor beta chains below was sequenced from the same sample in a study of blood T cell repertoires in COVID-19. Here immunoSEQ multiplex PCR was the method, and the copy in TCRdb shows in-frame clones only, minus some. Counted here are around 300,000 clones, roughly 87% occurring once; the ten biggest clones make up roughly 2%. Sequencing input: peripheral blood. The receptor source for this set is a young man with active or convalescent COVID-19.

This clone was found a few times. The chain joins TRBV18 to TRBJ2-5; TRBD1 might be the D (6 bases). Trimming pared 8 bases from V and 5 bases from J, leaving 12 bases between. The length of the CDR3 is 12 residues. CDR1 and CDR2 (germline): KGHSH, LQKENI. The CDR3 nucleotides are TGTGCCAGCGGGCCAGGGGTGGAGACCCAGTACTTC. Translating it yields CASGPGVETQYF.

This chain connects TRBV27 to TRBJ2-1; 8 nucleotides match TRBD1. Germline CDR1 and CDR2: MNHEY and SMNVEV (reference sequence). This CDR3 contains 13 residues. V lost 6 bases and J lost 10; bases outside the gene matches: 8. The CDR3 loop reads CASSFVRDREQFF. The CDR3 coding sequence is TGTGCCAGCAGCTTTGTCAGGGACAGGGAGCAGTTCTTC.

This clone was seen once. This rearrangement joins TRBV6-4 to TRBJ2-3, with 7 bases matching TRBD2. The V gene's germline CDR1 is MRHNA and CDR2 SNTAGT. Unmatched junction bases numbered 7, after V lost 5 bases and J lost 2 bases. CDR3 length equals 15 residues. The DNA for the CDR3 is TGTGCCAGCAGTCAGGGAGAGCGGGACACAGATACGCAGTATTTT. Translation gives CASSQGERDTDTQYF.

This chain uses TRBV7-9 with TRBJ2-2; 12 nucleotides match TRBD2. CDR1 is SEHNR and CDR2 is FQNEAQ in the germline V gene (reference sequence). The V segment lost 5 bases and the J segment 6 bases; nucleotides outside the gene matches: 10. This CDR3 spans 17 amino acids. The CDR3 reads CASSPRGLAGSSGELFF. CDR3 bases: TGTGCCAGCAGCCCCCGAGGACTAGCGGGATCGTCCGGGGAGCTGTTTTTT.

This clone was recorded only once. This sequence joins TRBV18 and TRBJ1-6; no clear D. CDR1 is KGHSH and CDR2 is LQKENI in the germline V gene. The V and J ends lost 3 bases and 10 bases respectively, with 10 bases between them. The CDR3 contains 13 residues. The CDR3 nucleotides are TGTGCCAGCTCACCCGGCGGGGAATCACCCCTCCACTTT. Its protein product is CASSPGGESPLHF.

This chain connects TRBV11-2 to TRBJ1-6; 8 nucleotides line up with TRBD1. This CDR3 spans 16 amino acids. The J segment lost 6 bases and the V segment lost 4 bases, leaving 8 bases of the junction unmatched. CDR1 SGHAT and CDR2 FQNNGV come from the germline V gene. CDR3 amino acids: CASSSSGQVRNSPLHF. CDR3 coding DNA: TGTGCCAGCAGCTCCTCGGGACAGGTCCGTAATTCACCCCTCCACTTT. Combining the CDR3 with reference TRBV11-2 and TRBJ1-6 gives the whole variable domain EAGVAQSPRYKIIEKRQSVAFWCNPISGHATLYWYQQILGQGPKLLIQFQNNGVVDDSQLPKDRFSAERLKGVDSTLKIQPAKLEDSAVYLCASSSSGQVRNSPLHFGNGTRLTVT.

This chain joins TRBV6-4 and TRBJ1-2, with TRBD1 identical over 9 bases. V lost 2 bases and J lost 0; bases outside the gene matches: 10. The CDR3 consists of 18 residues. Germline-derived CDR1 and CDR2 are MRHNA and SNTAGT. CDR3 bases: TGTGCCAGCAGTGACCGTCCGGGACAGGGATTAGCTAACTATGGCTACACCTTC. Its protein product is CASSDRPGQGLANYGYTF.

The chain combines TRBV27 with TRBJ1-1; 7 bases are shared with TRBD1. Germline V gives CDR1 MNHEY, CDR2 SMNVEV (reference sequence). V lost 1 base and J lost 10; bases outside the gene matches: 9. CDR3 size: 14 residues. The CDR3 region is CASSLLGPRGLAFF. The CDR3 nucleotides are TGTGCCAGCAGTTTATTGGGCCCCAGGGGGTTAGCTTTCTTT.

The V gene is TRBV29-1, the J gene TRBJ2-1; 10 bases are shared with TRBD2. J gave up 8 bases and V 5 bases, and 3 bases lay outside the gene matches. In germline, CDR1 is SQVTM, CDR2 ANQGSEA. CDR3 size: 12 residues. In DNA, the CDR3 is TGCAGCGTTCCACTAGCGGGACATGAGCAGTTCTTC. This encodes CSVPLAGHEQFF.

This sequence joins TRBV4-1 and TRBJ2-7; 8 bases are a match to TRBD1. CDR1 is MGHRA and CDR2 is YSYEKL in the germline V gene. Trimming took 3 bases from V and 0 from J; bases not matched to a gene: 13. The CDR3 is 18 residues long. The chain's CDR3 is CASSHATLGQALSYEQYF. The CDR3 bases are TGCGCCAGCAGCCATGCGACCTTGGGACAGGCCCTCTCCTACGAGCAGTACTTC.

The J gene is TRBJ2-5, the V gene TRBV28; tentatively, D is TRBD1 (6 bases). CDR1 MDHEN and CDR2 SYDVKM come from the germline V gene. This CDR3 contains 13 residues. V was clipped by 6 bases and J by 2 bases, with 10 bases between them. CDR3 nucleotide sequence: TGTGCCAGCAGGGGGGCTGGACAAGAGACCCAGTACTTC. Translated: CASRGAGQETQYF.

The CDR3 loop reads CASRTQGYTEAFF. For the CDR3, the DNA is TGTGCCAGCAGGACTCAGGGGTACACTGAAGCTTTCTTT. The chain joins TRBV6-5 to TRBJ1-1; D might be TRBD1 (6 bases). Germline lookup yields CDR1 MNHEY and CDR2 SVGAGI. The CDR3 covers 13 residues. V was shortened by 6 bases and J by 3 bases, with 11 bases between the two germline ends.

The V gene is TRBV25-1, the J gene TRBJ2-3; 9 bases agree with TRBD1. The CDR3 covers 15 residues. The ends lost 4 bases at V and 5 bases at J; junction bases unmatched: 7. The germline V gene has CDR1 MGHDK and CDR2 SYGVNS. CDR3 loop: CASSVGQGMIDTQYF. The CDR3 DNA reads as TGTGCCAGCAGTGTAGGACAGGGGATGATAGATACGCAGTATTTT.

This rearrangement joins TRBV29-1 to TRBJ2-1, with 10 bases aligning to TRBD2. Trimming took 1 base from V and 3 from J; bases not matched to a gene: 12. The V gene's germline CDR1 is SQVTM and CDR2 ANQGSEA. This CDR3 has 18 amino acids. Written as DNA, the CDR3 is TGCAGCGTTGAAGGAACCTTAGCGGGAGGAAGACTCTACAATGAGCAGTTCTTC. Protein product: CSVEGTLAGGRLYNEQFF.

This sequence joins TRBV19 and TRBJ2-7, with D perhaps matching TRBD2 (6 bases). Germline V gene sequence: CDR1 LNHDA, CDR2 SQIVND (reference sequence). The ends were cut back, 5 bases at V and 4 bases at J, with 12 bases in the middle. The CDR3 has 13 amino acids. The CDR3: CASSGGLDYEQYF. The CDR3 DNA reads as TGTGCCAGTAGTGGAGGGCTGGATTACGAGCAGTACTTC.

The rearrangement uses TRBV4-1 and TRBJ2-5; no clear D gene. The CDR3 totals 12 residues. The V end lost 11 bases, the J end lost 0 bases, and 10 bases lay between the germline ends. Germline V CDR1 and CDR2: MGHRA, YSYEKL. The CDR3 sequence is CALWSDQETQYF. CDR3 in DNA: TGCGCCCTCTGGAGCGACCAAGAGACCCAGTACTTC.

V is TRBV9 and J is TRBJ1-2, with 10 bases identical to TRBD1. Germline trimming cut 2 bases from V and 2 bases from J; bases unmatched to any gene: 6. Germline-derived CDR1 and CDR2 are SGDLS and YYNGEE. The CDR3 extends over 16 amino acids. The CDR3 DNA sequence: TGTGCCAGCAGCGTCCCAAGACAGGGGGCAAACTATGGCTACACCTTC. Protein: CASSVPRQGANYGYTF.

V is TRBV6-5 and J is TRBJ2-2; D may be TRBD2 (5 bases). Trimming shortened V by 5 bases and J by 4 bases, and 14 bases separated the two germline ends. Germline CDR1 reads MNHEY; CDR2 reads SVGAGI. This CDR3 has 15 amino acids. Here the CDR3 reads CASSQDFPFTGELFF. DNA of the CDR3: TGTGCCAGCAGTCAGGACTTCCCCTTCACCGGGGAGCTGTTTTTT.

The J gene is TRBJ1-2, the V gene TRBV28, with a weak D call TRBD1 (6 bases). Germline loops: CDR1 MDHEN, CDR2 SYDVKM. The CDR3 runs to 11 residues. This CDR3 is CVTNTGYGYTF. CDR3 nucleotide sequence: TGTGTAACAAATACAGGGTATGGCTACACCTTC.

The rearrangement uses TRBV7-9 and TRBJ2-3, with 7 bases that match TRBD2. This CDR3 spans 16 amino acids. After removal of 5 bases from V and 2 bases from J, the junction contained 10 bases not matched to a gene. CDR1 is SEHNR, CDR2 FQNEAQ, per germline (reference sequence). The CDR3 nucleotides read TGTGCCAGCAGCCAAGGACTAGTTCCCGACACAGATACGCAGTATTTT. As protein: CASSQGLVPDTDTQYF.

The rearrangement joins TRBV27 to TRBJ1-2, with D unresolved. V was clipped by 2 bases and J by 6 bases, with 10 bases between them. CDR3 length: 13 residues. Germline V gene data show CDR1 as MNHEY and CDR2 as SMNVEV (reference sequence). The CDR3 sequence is CASSLKARDGYTF. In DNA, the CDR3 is TGTGCCAGCAGTTTAAAGGCCCGGGATGGCTACACCTTC.

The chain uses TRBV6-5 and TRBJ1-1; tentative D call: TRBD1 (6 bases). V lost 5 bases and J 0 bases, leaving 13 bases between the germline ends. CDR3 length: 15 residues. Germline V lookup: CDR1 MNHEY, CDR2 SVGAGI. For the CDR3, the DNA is TGTGCCAGCAGTAAACAGGGAAAAATGAACACTGAAGCTTTCTTT. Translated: CASSKQGKMNTEAFF.